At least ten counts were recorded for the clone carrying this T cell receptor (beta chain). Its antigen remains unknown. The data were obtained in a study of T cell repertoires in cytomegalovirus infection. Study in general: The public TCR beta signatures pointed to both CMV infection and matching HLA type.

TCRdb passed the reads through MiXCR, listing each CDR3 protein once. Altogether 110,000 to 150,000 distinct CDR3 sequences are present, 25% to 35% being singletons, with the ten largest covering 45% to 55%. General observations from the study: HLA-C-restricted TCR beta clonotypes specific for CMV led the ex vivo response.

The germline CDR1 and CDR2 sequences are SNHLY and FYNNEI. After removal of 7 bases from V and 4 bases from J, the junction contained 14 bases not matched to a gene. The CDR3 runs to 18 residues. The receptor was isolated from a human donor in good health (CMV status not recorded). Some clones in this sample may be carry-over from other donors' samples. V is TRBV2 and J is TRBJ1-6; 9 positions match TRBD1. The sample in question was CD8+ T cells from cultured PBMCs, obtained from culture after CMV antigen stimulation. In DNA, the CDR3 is TGTGCCAGCAAAGGCCCCCGTCGGGACAGGGTTTATAATTCACCCCTCCACTTT. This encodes CASKGPRRDRVYNSPLHF.